This T cell receptor (beta chain) was sequenced in a study of post-analysis software for immune sequencing data. Study details: Patients had relapsing-remitting, secondary progressive or progressive-relapsing multiple sclerosis; some lacked subtype. General observations from the study: For normalized Chao1 diversity, multiple sclerosis patients scored significantly lower than controls did. By F measure, strong co-clustering occurred among samples prepared in the same batch. A handful of TRBV segments were significantly more frequent in patients than in controls. TRBV5-6, TRBV5-1 and TRBV20-1 were among these segments.

V lost 8 bases, J lost 7 bases, and 8 bases lay in between. CDR3 size: 10 residues. The germline CDR1 and CDR2 sequences are SGHVS and FQNEAQ. On this clonotype: The antigen remains unidentified.

Unique molecular identifiers were present in the TCR beta cDNA libraries. Yield was 450,000 to 650,000 cDNA molecules from around 1 to 9.1 million T cells. TCRdb reprocessed the PCR reads via MiXCR and lists one record per CDR3 protein. Of around 400,000 distinct CDR3 sequences detected, 35% to 45% appear once; the ten largest clones hold around 8%. The sequence was collected from a girl aged 2 to 10 with multiple sclerosis. The chain links TRBV7-8 to TRBJ1-2; D is ambiguous. The source material was blood. The CDR3 bases are TGTGCCAGCGGCCCGGTTGGCTACACCTTC. This codes for CASGPVGYTF.